Sequencing of this TCR beta chain was carried out in a study of blood T cell repertoires in COVID-19. Those enrolled, adults aged roughly 18 to 95 years, came from 24 US areas. Participants' reported clinical history set cohort assignment. The method was immunoSEQ multiplex PCR; TCRdb's version includes in-frame clones alone and lacks a portion of them. Here the sample spans 230,000 or so clones, roughly 90% being singletons. The CDR3 covers 13 residues. The V gene's germline CDR1 is LNHNV and CDR2 YYDKDF (reference sequence). V dropped 8 bases and J dropped 0 bases, with 10 bases sitting between them.

The specimen was PBMCs or T cells enriched from blood (not recorded which). The source of this sequence is a young woman who had recovered from COVID-19. The rearrangement links TRBV15 to TRBJ2-5; TRBD1 might be the D (5 bases). This chain's CDR3 is CATRPRDQETQYF. The CDR3 coding sequence is TGTGCCACCCGGCCCAGGGACCAAGAGACCCAGTACTTC.